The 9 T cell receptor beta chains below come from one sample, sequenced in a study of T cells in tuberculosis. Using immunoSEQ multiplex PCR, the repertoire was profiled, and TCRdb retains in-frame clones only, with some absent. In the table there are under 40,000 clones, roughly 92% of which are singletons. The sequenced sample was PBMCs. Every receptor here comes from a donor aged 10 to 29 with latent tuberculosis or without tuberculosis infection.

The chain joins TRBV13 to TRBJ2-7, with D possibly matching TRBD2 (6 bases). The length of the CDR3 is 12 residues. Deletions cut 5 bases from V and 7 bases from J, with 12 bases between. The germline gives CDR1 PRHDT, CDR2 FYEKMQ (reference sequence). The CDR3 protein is CASSVDGGEQYF. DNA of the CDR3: TGTGCCAGCAGCGTGGACGGGGGAGAGCAGTACTTC.

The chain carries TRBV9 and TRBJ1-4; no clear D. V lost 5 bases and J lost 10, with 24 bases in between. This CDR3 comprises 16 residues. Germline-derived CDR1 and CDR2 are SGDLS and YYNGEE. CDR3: CASRPSFIDGRAKLFF. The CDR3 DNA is TGTGCCAGCAGACCCTCTTTCATCGACGGGCGGGCAAAACTGTTTTTT.

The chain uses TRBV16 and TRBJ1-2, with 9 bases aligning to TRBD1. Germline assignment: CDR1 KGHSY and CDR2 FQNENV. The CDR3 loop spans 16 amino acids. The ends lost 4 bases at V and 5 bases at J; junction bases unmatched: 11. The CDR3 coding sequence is TGTGCCAGCAGCCCTCCCGGGACAGGGACTGGGTATGGCTACACCTTC. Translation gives CASSPPGTGTGYGYTF.

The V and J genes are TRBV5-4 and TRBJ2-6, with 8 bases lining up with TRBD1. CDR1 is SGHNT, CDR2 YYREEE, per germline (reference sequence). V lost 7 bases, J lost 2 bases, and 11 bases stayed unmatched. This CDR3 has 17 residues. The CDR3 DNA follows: TGTGCCAGCCTCCCTGGGGCAGGGGGCGCTGGGGCCAACGTCCTGACTTTC. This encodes CASLPGAGGAGANVLTF.

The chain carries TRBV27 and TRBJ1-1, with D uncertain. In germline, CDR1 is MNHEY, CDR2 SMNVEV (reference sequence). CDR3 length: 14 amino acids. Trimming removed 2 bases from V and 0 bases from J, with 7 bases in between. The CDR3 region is CASSLLGLNTEAFF. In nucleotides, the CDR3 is TGTGCCAGCAGTTTACTCGGTCTGAACACTGAAGCTTTCTTT.

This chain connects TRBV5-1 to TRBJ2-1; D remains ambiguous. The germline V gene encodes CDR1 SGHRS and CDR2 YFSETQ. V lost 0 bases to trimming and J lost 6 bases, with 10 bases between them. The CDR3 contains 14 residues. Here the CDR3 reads CASSLADIGNEQFF. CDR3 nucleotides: TGCGCCAGCAGCTTGGCCGACATCGGCAATGAGCAGTTCTTC.

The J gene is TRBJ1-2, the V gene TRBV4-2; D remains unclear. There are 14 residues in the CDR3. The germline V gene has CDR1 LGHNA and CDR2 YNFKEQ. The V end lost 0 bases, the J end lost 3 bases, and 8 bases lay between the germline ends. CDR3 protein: CASSQDERDYGYTF. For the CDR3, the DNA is TGTGCCAGCAGCCAAGATGAGAGAGACTATGGCTACACCTTC.

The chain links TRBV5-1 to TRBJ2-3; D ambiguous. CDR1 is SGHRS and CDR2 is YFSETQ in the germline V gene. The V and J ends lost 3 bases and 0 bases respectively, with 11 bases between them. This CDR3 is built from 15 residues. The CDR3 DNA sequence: TGCGCCAGCAGCTCTGGAGTCACCAGCACAGATACGCAGTATTTT. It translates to CASSSGVTSTDTQYF.

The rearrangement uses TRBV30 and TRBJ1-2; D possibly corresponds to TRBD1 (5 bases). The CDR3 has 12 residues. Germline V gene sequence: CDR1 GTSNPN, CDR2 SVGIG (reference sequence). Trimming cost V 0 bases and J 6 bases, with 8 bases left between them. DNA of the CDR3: TGTGCCTGGAGTGTAGGGGTAAATGGCTACACCTTC. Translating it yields CAWSVGVNGYTF.